This passage covers 25 T cell receptor beta chains from one sample sequenced in a study of regulatory and conventional T cells in RAG deficiency. Conventional CD4+ T cells were sorted from blood as CD25-low CD127-high cells. Assay: immunoSEQ multiplex PCR; the TCRdb copy retains only in-frame clones and omits some. Here the sample spans 20,000 to 25,000 clones, 95% to 96% being singletons. Separately, the same data were catalogued under a study of regulatory T cells. From that report: Amplification used 52 TRBV primers and 13 TRBJ primers.

The sequenced material came from CD25- CD4+ T cells sorted from blood. Every receptor here comes from a human donor in good health.

This sequence joins TRBV30 and TRBJ2-3; D is uncertain. The CDR3 contains 17 residues. The V gene's germline CDR1 is GTSNPN and CDR2 SVGIG (reference sequence). Between the trimmed V and J ends, which lost 0 bases and 4 bases, there was a span of 20 bases. The CDR3 DNA reads as TGTGCCTGGAGTGTACGAGGAGCGATAGAACTCGCAGATACGCAGTATTTT. It codes for CAWSVRGAIELADTQYF. The variable domain in full, completed from reference TRBV30 and TRBJ2-3, reads SQTIHQWPATLVQPVGSPLSLECTVEGTSNPNLYWYRQAAGRGLQLLFYSVGIGQISSEVPQNLSASRPQDRQFILSSKKLLLSDSGFYLCAWSVRGAIELADTQYFGPGTRLTVL.

The chain links TRBV4-1 to TRBJ1-3, with 11 nucleotides matching TRBD1. CDR1 and CDR2 from the germline V gene are MGHRA and YSYEKL. This CDR3 has 18 amino acids. J was trimmed by 3 bases and V by 3 bases; bases with no gene match: 10. The CDR3 protein is CASSHPRGTGGGGNTIYF. CDR3 DNA: TGCGCCAGCAGCCATCCACGGGGGACAGGGGGTGGTGGAAACACCATATATTTT.

The CDR3 DNA sequence: TGTGCCTGGAATCCGGGGGTCTATGGCTACACCTTC. Encoded protein: CAWNPGVYGYTF. The genes are TRBV30 and TRBJ1-2, with a possible D match to TRBD1 (5 bases). The V gene's germline CDR1 is GTSNPN and CDR2 SVGIG (reference sequence). This CDR3 is built from 12 residues. V shed 4 bases and J shed 4 bases, with 10 bases lying between them.

V gene TRBV7-2 combines with J gene TRBJ1-5; D gene unclear. The CDR3 is made up of 15 amino acids. The V gene's germline CDR1 is SGHTA and CDR2 FQGNSA. The V gene lost 5 bases and the J gene lost 2 bases, with 13 bases spanning the gap. The CDR3 region is CASSLGQMGNQPQHF. The CDR3 nucleotides read TGTGCCAGCAGCCTAGGGCAGATGGGCAATCAGCCCCAGCATTTT.

This chain links TRBV11-2 with TRBJ2-5; TRBD2 aligns across 11 bases. This CDR3 has 19 amino acids. J was trimmed by 5 bases and V by 1 base; bases with no gene match: 15. The V gene's germline CDR1 is SGHAT and CDR2 FQNNGV. CDR3 residues: CASSLVSSSGGLPGETQYF. The CDR3 region has the DNA TGTGCCAGCAGCTTAGTTTCCTCTAGCGGGGGGCTCCCGGGTGAGACCCAGTACTTC.

This chain joins TRBV5-1 and TRBJ1-2; 11 nucleotides agree with TRBD1. The V gene's germline CDR1 is SGHRS and CDR2 YFSETQ. Trimming at V came to 3 bases and at J to 2 bases, leaving 6 bases not matched to a gene. CDR3 size: 16 residues. The chain's CDR3 is CASSSGQGAPNYGYTF. As DNA, the CDR3 is TGCGCCAGCAGCTCCGGACAGGGGGCGCCGAACTATGGCTACACCTTC.

The genes are TRBV7-3 and TRBJ2-1; 9 positions agree with TRBD2. V was clipped by 4 bases and J by 7 bases; unmatched bases: 8. The CDR3 is made up of 15 amino acids. The germline gives CDR1 SGHTA, CDR2 FQGTGA. The CDR3 sequence: CASSSGGGVRNEQFF. CDR3 DNA sequence: TGTGCCAGCAGCTCCGGCGGGGGGGTTCGAAATGAGCAGTTCTTC.

V usage is TRBV5-1 and J usage is TRBJ2-5, with D perhaps matching TRBD1 (6 bases). V was pared by 3 bases and J by 1 base, with 7 bases between. The CDR3 spans 13 residues. From germline, CDR1 is SGHRS and CDR2 YFSETQ. DNA of the CDR3: TGCGCCAGCAGCTCGACAGGCCAAGAGACCCAGTACTTC. It yields the protein CASSSTGQETQYF. Drawing the rest from reference TRBV5-1 and TRBJ2-5, the complete variable domain is KAGVTQTPRYLIKTRGQQVTLSCSPISGHRSVSWYQQTPGQGLQFLFEYFSETQRNKGNFPGRFSGRQFSNSRSEMNVSTLELGDSALYLCASSSTGQETQYFGPGTRLLVL.

The V gene is TRBV28, the J gene TRBJ2-7; D unresolved. Per germline, CDR1 MDHEN and CDR2 SYDVKM. The CDR3 is 14 amino acids. Trimming stripped 2 bases from V and 3 bases from J, with 11 bases between. The CDR3 region has the DNA TGTGCCAGCAGTTTAGGTGGCGGAAACTACGAGCAGTACTTC. Its protein is CASSLGGGNYEQYF.

The CDR3 nucleotides are TGTGCCAGCAGCCACGGACTCCATCAGCCCCAGCATTTT. Protein sequence: CASSHGLHQPQHF. The gene calls are TRBV6-5 and TRBJ1-5; D is uncertain. V dropped 6 bases and J dropped 5 bases, with 11 bases sitting between them. CDR1 is MNHEY and CDR2 is SVGAGI in the germline V gene. CDR3 length equals 13 residues.

V is TRBV9 and J is TRBJ2-3, with 12 bases identical to TRBD2. V shed 4 bases and J 5 bases; nucleotides not matched to a gene: 8. The CDR3 runs 16 residues. Germline V gene sequence: CDR1 SGDLS, CDR2 YYNGEE. The chain's CDR3 is CASSRQLAGGGDTQYF. As DNA, the CDR3 is TGTGCCAGCAGCCGCCAACTAGCGGGGGGAGGAGATACGCAGTATTTT.

As for this clone: Mismatch with germline at one junction end may stem from a read error. The CDR3 DNA is TGTCCCAGCGAGAAAAGGGGCTCCTATAATTCACCCCTCCACTTT. As protein: CPSEKRGSYNSPLHF. This chain connects TRBV27 to TRBJ1-6, with D perhaps matching TRBD1 (5 bases). This CDR3 is built from 15 residues. CDR1 and CDR2 (germline): MNHEY, SMNVEV (reference sequence).

The chain combines TRBV9 with TRBJ2-7; TRBD2 is a possible D gene (6 bases). V shed 4 bases and J shed 6 bases, with 14 bases lying between them. Per germline, CDR1 SGDLS and CDR2 YYNGEE. The CDR3 runs to 13 residues. The CDR3 DNA follows: TGTGCCAGCAGCCCGGGGGTCGGCTCCGAGCAGTACTTC. Encoded protein: CASSPGVGSEQYF.

The J gene is TRBJ1-4, the V gene TRBV25-1; D is perhaps TRBD1 (6 bases). The CDR3 has 15 amino acids. Germline V CDR1 and CDR2: MGHDK, SYGVNS. The ends were cut back, 1 base at V and 8 bases at J, with 14 bases in the middle. This CDR3 is CASSESQGLGEKLFF. As DNA, the CDR3 is TGTGCCAGCAGTGAATCCCAGGGGCTAGGGGAAAAACTGTTTTTT.

The chain employs TRBV5-4 and TRBJ2-2, with 8 bases identical to TRBD2. CDR1 SGHNT and CDR2 YYREEE come from the germline V gene (reference sequence). V shed 4 bases, J shed 7 bases, and the junction held 12 bases outside the gene matches. This CDR3 has 16 amino acids. The DNA of the CDR3 is TGTGCCAGCAGCCTCCGGGCGGGGGGCCGTGGCGGGGAGCTGTTTTTT. Translating it yields CASSLRAGGRGGELFF.

The rearrangement uses TRBV11-2 and TRBJ1-1; 9 bases map to TRBD1. The CDR3 covers 18 residues. Per germline, CDR1 SGHAT and CDR2 FQNNGV. The junction had 19 bases not matched to a gene; V was cut back by 0 bases and J by 11 bases. CDR3 DNA sequence: TGTGCCAGCAGCTTAGATAGGGGACCTATCTACCGGGACAGGGTGGCTTTCTTT. It is translated as CASSLDRGPIYRDRVAFF.

The chain has TRBV6-6 and TRBJ1-6; the D is unclear. In germline, CDR1 is MNHNY, CDR2 SVGAGI (reference sequence). Trimming shortened V by 0 bases and J by 5 bases, and 11 bases separated the two germline ends. This CDR3 has 16 amino acids. The CDR3 is CASSYSRSGHNSPLHF. CDR3 in DNA: TGTGCCAGCAGTTACTCAAGGAGTGGTCATAATTCACCCCTCCACTTT.

The chain carries TRBV14 and TRBJ2-7; 7 bases map to TRBD1. The germline V gene has CDR1 SGHDN and CDR2 FVKESK. This CDR3 has 17 residues. V dropped 4 bases and J dropped 6; count of bases not matched to a gene: 18. This CDR3 is CASSPRLPGGGPGEQYF. As DNA, the CDR3 is TGTGCCAGCAGCCCCCGGCTTCCAGGGGGTGGGCCGGGCGAGCAGTACTTC.

The chain recombines TRBV30 with TRBJ1-1; 7 positions agree with TRBD1. CDR3 length: 15 residues. J lost 2 bases, V lost 1 base, and 7 bases had no gene match. CDR1 GTSNPN and CDR2 SVGIG come from the germline V gene (reference sequence). The CDR3 nucleotides read TGTGCCTGGAGTGACGGACAGGTACCAAACACTGAAGCTTTCTTT. Its translation is CAWSDGQVPNTEAFF.

The chain employs TRBV10-3 and TRBJ2-3, with a tentative D call TRBD1 (6 bases). Trimming shortened V by 6 bases and J by 0 bases, and 10 bases separated the two germline ends. This CDR3 is built from 14 residues. Germline V lookup: CDR1 ENHRY, CDR2 SYGVKD. The CDR3 region has the DNA TGTGCCATCAGCCGGGACATTAGCACAGATACGCAGTATTTT. This sequence encodes CAISRDISTDTQYF.

This chain links TRBV18 with TRBJ2-3; tentative D call: TRBD2 (7 bases). V shed 4 bases and J shed 3 bases, with 20 bases lying between them. The CDR3 has 17 amino acids. Germline V gene lookup returns CDR1 KGHSH and CDR2 LQKENI. The CDR3 nucleotides read TGTGCCAGCTCACTTTCTGGCGGGGGCAAAAGGACAGATACGCAGTATTTT. This sequence encodes CASSLSGGGKRTDTQYF.

The gene calls are TRBV7-2 and TRBJ2-7; the match to TRBD1 covers 7 bases. The CDR3 is 15 residues long. V was clipped by 3 bases and J by 7 bases; unmatched bases: 12. Per germline, CDR1 SGHTA and CDR2 FQGNSA. CDR3 sequence (DNA): TGTGCCAGCAGCTTCGACGACAGGGCCTACCTGGAGCAGTACTTC. The encoded protein is CASSFDDRAYLEQYF.

V is TRBV5-1 and J is TRBJ2-2; no clear D. Germline CDR1 SGHRS, CDR2 YFSETQ. Trimming left V 6 bases short and J 5 bases short, with 14 bases between. The CDR3 is made up of 14 amino acids. In DNA form, the CDR3 reads TGCGCCAGCACATTGGCAGGTCCTACCGGGGAGCTGTTTTTT. The encoded protein is CASTLAGPTGELFF. Filled out from reference TRBV5-1 and TRBJ2-2, the complete variable domain reads KAGVTQTPRYLIKTRGQQVTLSCSPISGHRSVSWYQQTPGQGLQFLFEYFSETQRNKGNFPGRFSGRQFSNSRSEMNVSTLELGDSALYLCASTLAGPTGELFFGEGSRLTVL.

In its sample, this clone was seen a few times. The rearrangement links TRBV5-1 to TRBJ2-7; 8 nucleotides line up with TRBD1. CDR3 length: 15 residues. CDR1 is SGHRS and CDR2 is YFSETQ in the germline V gene. V shed 4 bases and J 2 bases; nucleotides not matched to a gene: 8. DNA of the CDR3: TGCGCCAGCAGCCCCGGGACAGGCTCCCCCTACGAGCAGTACTTC. Translated: CASSPGTGSPYEQYF. Drawing the rest from reference TRBV5-1 and TRBJ2-7, the complete variable domain is KAGVTQTPRYLIKTRGQQVTLSCSPISGHRSVSWYQQTPGQGLQFLFEYFSETQRNKGNFPGRFSGRQFSNSRSEMNVSTLELGDSALYLCASSPGTGSPYEQYFGPGTRLTVT.

This rearrangement joins TRBV6-1 to TRBJ2-7; a weak D match, TRBD1 (6 bases). This CDR3 comprises 13 residues. Germline-derived CDR1 and CDR2 are MNHNS and SASEGT. V lost 6 bases, J lost 4 bases, and 13 bases lay in between. CDR3 protein: CASSPGQIYEQYF. The CDR3 DNA follows: TGTGCCAGCAGCCCTGGACAGATTTACGAGCAGTACTTC.